The clone carrying this T cell receptor (beta chain) was detected a few times. Antigen specificity is unknown. This sample was taken from a study of identical twins. Addition of a universal primer site occurred through template switching, and cDNA carried unique molecular identifiers. TCRdb recomputed calls from the 5' RACE reads with MiXCR, one row per CDR3 protein. This table holds more than 1.5 million distinct CDR3 sequences, roughly a third found once. Only healthy Caucasians were included as donors. CDR1 SGDLS and CDR2 YYNGEE come from the germline V gene. V lost 6 bases, J lost 6 bases, and 5 bases stayed unmatched. The length of the CDR3 is 15 residues. General study results and limits: Beta out-of-frame twin sharing showed a weaker excess. Findings depended on cross-sectional statistics rather than tracking the same donors.

This sequence joins TRBV9 and TRBJ2-1; 14 bases are shared with TRBD2. The sample comprised cord blood. The sequence was collected from a newborn girl in good health. Here the CDR3 DNA reads TGTGCCAGCACTACGACTAGCGGGAGGGTCAATGAGCAGTTCTTC. Translated, it gives CASTTTSGRVNEQFF.